Following are 15 T cell receptor beta chains from one sample sequenced in a study of shared clonotypes between healthy human individuals. Assay used: immunoSEQ multiplex PCR; TCRdb lists only in-frame clones, some missing. The sample comprises approximately 2.4 million clones, approximately 95% of which are singletons, and roughly 0.13% rests with the top ten. The sample was naive CD4+ T cells sorted from blood. The sample's subset: CD45RA+ positively selected. The receptors derive from a young man in good health.

V is TRBV7-2 and J is TRBJ2-5; D ambiguous. Germline assignment: CDR1 SGHTA and CDR2 FQGNSA. V lost 5 bases and J lost 5, with 9 bases in between. The CDR3 covers 12 residues. The CDR3 here is CASSLKVETQYF. The CDR3 DNA sequence: TGTGCCAGCAGCCTTAAAGTGGAGACCCAGTACTTC.

The V call is TRBV6-1, the J call TRBJ2-5; TRBD1 matches at 8 bases. The CDR3 runs 13 residues. The V and J ends lost 6 bases and 5 bases, in that order; junction bases with no gene match: 5. CDR1 is MNHNS, CDR2 SASEGT, per germline. CDR3 protein: CASSTGGWETQYF. The CDR3 DNA reads TGTGCCAGCAGCACAGGGGGTTGGGAGACCCAGTACTTC.

The chain has TRBV7-8 and TRBJ2-3, with D possibly called TRBD1 or TRBD2 (5 bases each). The germline V gene has CDR1 SGHVS and CDR2 FQNEAQ. V lost 1 base and J lost 1, with 6 bases in between. This CDR3 has 14 amino acids. Here the CDR3 DNA reads TGTGCCAGCAGCTTAGTGGGGGGCACAGATACGCAGTATTTT. It yields the protein CASSLVGGTDTQYF.

The chain is built from TRBV14 and TRBJ1-2; tentative D call: TRBD1 (5 bases). The germline V gene has CDR1 SGHDN and CDR2 FVKESK. The CDR3 has 18 amino acids. Trimming removed 1 base at V and 0 bases at J, with 18 bases between. The CDR3: CASSQVGTGPSANYGYTF. In DNA form, the CDR3 reads TGTGCCAGCAGCCAAGTAGGCACAGGCCCTTCAGCTAACTATGGCTACACCTTC.

The V call is TRBV30, the J call TRBJ2-5; the match to TRBD2 covers 15 bases. Germline CDR1 GTSNPN, CDR2 SVGIG (reference sequence). J gave up 5 bases and V 1 base, and 5 bases lay outside the gene matches. The CDR3 extends over 16 amino acids. The CDR3 region has the DNA TGTGCCTGGAGTGGTGGGACTAGCGGGAGGAAGGAGACCCAGTACTTC. Translation gives CAWSGGTSGRKETQYF.

The gene calls are TRBV7-9 and TRBJ1-2, with 7 bases fitting TRBD1. The V and J ends lost 10 bases and 8 bases, in that order; junction bases with no gene match: 13. The CDR3 runs to 13 residues. CDR1 is SEHNR and CDR2 is FQNEAQ in the germline V gene (reference sequence). The CDR3 region is CATTTEGARGYTF. CDR3 nucleotides: TGTGCCACGACCACGGAGGGGGCGCGAGGCTACACCTTC.

This clone has a single count. This sequence joins TRBV9 and TRBJ2-1; D is uncertain. This CDR3 is 12 amino acids long. The germline V gene has CDR1 SGDLS and CDR2 YYNGEE. With 4 bases removed from V and 9 bases from J, the gap between germline ends came to 11 bases. CDR3 nucleotide sequence: TGTGCCAGCAGCACTCAAATGGGTGAGCAGTTCTTC. Protein: CASSTQMGEQFF.

This chain joins TRBV28 and TRBJ1-5; D gene ambiguous. Trimming shortened V by 8 bases and J by 5 bases, and 16 bases separated the two germline ends. This CDR3 contains 14 residues. Per the germline V gene, CDR1 is MDHEN and CDR2 is SYDVKM. The CDR3 DNA reads TGTGCCAGCGGATTGACTAGGTCGGATCAGCCCCAGCATTTT. It is translated as CASGLTRSDQPQHF.

The chain employs TRBV7-9 and TRBJ1-4, with a tentative D call TRBD1 (6 bases). V lost 2 bases and J lost 6, with 10 bases in between. The CDR3 runs to 14 residues. Germline CDR1 SEHNR, CDR2 FQNEAQ (reference sequence). The CDR3: CASSLNRVDEKLFF. The CDR3 DNA reads TGTGCCAGCAGCTTAAACAGGGTTGATGAAAAACTGTTTTTT.

This clone was detected once. The V and J genes are TRBV27 and TRBJ2-7, with 11 bases identical to TRBD2. The CDR3 runs 16 residues. V dropped 5 bases and J dropped 2; count of bases not matched to a gene: 8. The germline gives CDR1 MNHEY, CDR2 SMNVEV (reference sequence). The CDR3 nucleotides are TGTGCCAGCAGTCCCCGGACTAGCGGGCTTCCCTACGAGCAGTACTTC. Encoded protein: CASSPRTSGLPYEQYF.

This chain joins TRBV28 and TRBJ2-7; possibly TRBD1 for D (5 bases). V was clipped by 6 bases and J by 0 bases, with 15 bases between them. Germline loops: CDR1 MDHEN, CDR2 SYDVKM. There are 15 residues in the CDR3. CDR3 residues: CASSRNWGLSYEQYF. CDR3 nucleotides: TGTGCCAGCAGCCGTAATTGGGGCCTCTCCTACGAGCAGTACTTC.

This rearrangement joins TRBV27 to TRBJ1-5, with TRBD1 as a possible D gene (5 bases). Trimming left V 0 bases short and J 3 bases short, with 9 bases between. The V gene's germline CDR1 is MNHEY and CDR2 SMNVEV (reference sequence). This CDR3 spans 15 amino acids. CDR3 sequence reads: CASSLSSQANQPQHF. The CDR3 nucleotides read TGTGCCAGCAGTTTATCGTCACAGGCCAATCAGCCCCAGCATTTT.

In its sample, this clone was seen once. This rearrangement joins TRBV18 to TRBJ2-4, with 9 bases aligning to TRBD1. Germline V gives CDR1 KGHSH, CDR2 LQKENI. V was pared by 1 base and J by 6 bases, with 7 bases of the junction left unmatched. CDR3 length: 16 residues. The CDR3 nucleotides are TGTGCCAGCTCACCACTAACCGGGACAGGGTTAAACATTCAGTACTTC. Its protein is CASSPLTGTGLNIQYF.

The chain combines TRBV19 with TRBJ1-2, with 8 positions matching TRBD1. This CDR3 spans 12 amino acids. The germline gives CDR1 LNHDA, CDR2 SQIVND (reference sequence). Unmatched junction bases numbered 5, after V lost 6 bases and J lost 8 bases. The CDR3 sequence: CASSLDRGGYTF. In nucleotides, the CDR3 is TGTGCCAGTAGCCTAGACAGGGGCGGCTACACCTTC.

Notes on this clone: Other DNA sequences in the same sample also yield this CDR3. The gene calls are TRBV18 and TRBJ2-2; 7 bases agree with TRBD1. The CDR3 is made up of 15 amino acids. CDR1 and CDR2 (germline): KGHSH, LQKENI. V shed 3 bases and J 0 bases; nucleotides not matched to a gene: 1. CDR3 loop: CASSPQGANTGELFF. CDR3 in DNA: TGTGCCAGCTCACCCCAGGGGGCGAACACCGGGGAGCTGTTTTTT.